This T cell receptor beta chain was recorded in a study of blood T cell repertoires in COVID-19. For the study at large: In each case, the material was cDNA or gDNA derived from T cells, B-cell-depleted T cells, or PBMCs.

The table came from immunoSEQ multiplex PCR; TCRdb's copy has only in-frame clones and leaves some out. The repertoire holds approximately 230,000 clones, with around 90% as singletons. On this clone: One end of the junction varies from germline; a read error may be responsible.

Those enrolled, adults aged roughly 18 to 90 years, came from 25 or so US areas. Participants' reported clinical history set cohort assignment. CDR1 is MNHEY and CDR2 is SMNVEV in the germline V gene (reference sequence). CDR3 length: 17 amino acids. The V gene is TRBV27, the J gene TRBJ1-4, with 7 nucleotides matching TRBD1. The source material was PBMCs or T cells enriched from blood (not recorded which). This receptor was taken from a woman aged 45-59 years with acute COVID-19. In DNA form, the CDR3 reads TGTGCCAGCAGTCTAGAACCGGGACAGCCAACGAATGAAAAACTGTTTTTT. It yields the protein CASSLEPGQPTNEKLFF.